This T cell receptor beta chain was retrieved from a study of blood T cell repertoires in COVID-19. The J segment lost 0 bases and the V segment lost 4 bases, leaving 7 bases of the junction unmatched. Germline-derived CDR1 and CDR2 are SGHTA and FQGNSA. This CDR3 spans 16 amino acids. Patients at the Seattle site were enrolled during active infection and followed longitudinally. Original methodology: How many nucleated cells were present was estimated from reference gene primer amplification. TCRdb's copy holds only in-frame clones and misses some; the assay was immunoSEQ multiplex PCR. V and J calls and clone size are those listed in that table; D and trimming were worked out from the DNA. In the table there are about 310,000 clones, 90% of which are singletons.

This sequence was found in a middle-aged woman with COVID-19, enrolled during active disease. Input material: peripheral blood. The chain employs TRBV7-2 and TRBJ2-3, with 7 bases matching TRBD2. The CDR3, as DNA: TGTGCCAGCAGCTCCCTCAGCGGGACTAGCACAGATACGCAGTATTTT. Protein sequence: CASSSLSGTSTDTQYF.